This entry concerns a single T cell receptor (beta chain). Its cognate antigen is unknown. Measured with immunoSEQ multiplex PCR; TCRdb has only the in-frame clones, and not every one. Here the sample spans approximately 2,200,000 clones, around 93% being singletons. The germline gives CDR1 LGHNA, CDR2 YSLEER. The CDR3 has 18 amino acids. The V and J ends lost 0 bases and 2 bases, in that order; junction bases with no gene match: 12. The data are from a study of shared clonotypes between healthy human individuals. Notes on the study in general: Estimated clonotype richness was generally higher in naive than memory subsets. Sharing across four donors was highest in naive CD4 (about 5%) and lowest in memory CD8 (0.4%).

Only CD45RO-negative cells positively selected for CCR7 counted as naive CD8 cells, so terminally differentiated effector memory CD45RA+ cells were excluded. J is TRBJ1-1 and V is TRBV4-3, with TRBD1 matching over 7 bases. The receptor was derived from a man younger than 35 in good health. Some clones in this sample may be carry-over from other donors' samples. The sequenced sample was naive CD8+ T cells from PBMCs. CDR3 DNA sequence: TGCGCCAGCAGCCAAGAGGGTCCCCAGGGGGAAGGAAACACTGAAGCTTTCTTT. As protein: CASSQEGPQGEGNTEAFF.